The 8 T cell receptor beta chains given below trace back to one sample, sequenced in a study of graft-versus-host responses after intestinal transplantation. Irradiated stimulators labeled with violet dye, about 200,000 in number, were plated with about 200,000 CFSE-labeled responders. The assay was immunoSEQ multiplex PCR, and TCRdb's table has in-frame clones only and misses some. The sample includes 11,000 to 15,000 clones, under 40% of them seen just once. The sample was alloreactive CD8+ T cells from a mixed lymphocyte reaction culture, taken before intestinal transplant. Subset defined: CFSE-low proliferating T cells sorted from roughly 6-day pre-transplant mixed lymphocyte reaction (GvH or HvG direction). These receptors were collected from a human patient who received an intestinal transplant.

The chain links TRBV10-1 to TRBJ1-2, with 10 bases fitting TRBD1. This CDR3 is 18 amino acids long. Germline-derived CDR1 and CDR2 are WNHNN and SYGVQD (reference sequence). Trimming removed 2 bases from V and 1 base from J; junction bases left unmatched: 10. CDR3 nucleotides: TGCGCCAGCAGTGAGAGCCGGACAGGGGGAGAATATAACTATGGCTACACCTTC. Translated, it gives CASSESRTGGEYNYGYTF.

There are a few counts of this clone. This chain joins TRBV11-2 and TRBJ2-7; D gene uncertain. Trimming removed 1 base at V and 2 bases at J, with 12 bases between. The CDR3 sequence is 15 residues long. Germline V gives CDR1 SGHAT, CDR2 FQNNGV. For the CDR3, the DNA is TGTGCCAGCAGCTTAGGTTTAGGAGTAACCTACGAGCAGTACTTC. Protein sequence: CASSLGLGVTYEQYF.

This clone was observed a single time. The chain is built from TRBV28 and TRBJ1-4; weak D call: TRBD1 (6 bases). Trimming cost V 4 bases and J 7 bases, with 19 bases left between them. This CDR3 contains 16 residues. The germline V gene encodes CDR1 MDHEN and CDR2 SYDVKM. CDR3 loop: CASSSPYRVNSEKLFF. The CDR3 coding sequence is TGTGCCAGCAGTTCTCCTTACAGGGTTAATAGTGAAAAACTGTTTTTT.

J is TRBJ2-6 and V is TRBV4-1; D is unclear. Trimming cost V 7 bases and J 0 bases, with 10 bases left between them. The germline gives CDR1 MGHRA, CDR2 YSYEKL. The CDR3 length is 15 residues. The CDR3 loop reads CASTPGSSGANVLTF. For the CDR3, the DNA is TGCGCCAGCACCCCGGGTAGCTCTGGGGCCAACGTCCTGACTTTC.

V and J are TRBV4-3 and TRBJ1-1; the D gene is possibly TRBD1 (5 bases). The germline V gene has CDR1 LGHNA and CDR2 YSLEER. Deletions cut 2 bases from V and 4 bases from J, with 14 bases between. This CDR3 comprises 15 residues. The CDR3 sequence is CASSQNPGFSTEAFF. CDR3 coding DNA: TGCGCCAGCAGCCAAAATCCAGGGTTCTCCACTGAAGCTTTCTTT.

The rearrangement joins TRBV4-1 to TRBJ2-5, with TRBD2 matching 10 bases. This CDR3 contains 15 residues. From germline, CDR1 is MGHRA and CDR2 YSYEKL. The trim removed 1 base at V and 4 bases at J, leaving 3 bases unmatched. The CDR3 region is CASSQVPSGGETQYF. CDR3 in DNA: TGCGCCAGCAGCCAAGTCCCTAGCGGGGGAGAGACCCAGTACTTC.

The table lists this clone with a count of one. This sequence joins TRBV19 and TRBJ2-7; 10 bases are shared with TRBD2. Germline loops: CDR1 LNHDA, CDR2 SQIVND (reference sequence). The CDR3 has 13 residues. The V segment lost 5 bases and the J segment 5 bases; nucleotides outside the gene matches: 3. CDR3 region: CASSVLAGDEQYF. Written as DNA, the CDR3 is TGTGCCAGTAGTGTCCTAGCGGGAGACGAGCAGTACTTC.

V gene TRBV6-1 combines with J gene TRBJ1-2; D is uncertain. Germline V CDR1 and CDR2: MNHNS, SASEGT. The CDR3 length is 15 residues. V shed 8 bases and J shed 0 bases, with 16 bases lying between them. For the CDR3, the DNA is TGTGCCAGCGGAGAGGAGATGGTCGCTAACTATGGCTACACCTTC. Translating it yields CASGEEMVANYGYTF.